These 3 T cell receptor beta chains came from one sample sequenced in a study of blood T cells in healthy people across ages. Through a sample-barcoded 5' primer and a J-beta primer mix, a second PCR was run for roughly 6 to 12 cycles. TCRdb fed the 5' RACE reads into MiXCR, producing one record per CDR3 protein. Here the sample spans some 890,000 distinct CDR3 sequences, about 27% being singletons. The data also belong to a second study, concerning T cells of mothers and their children.

The sequenced material came from blood. These receptors were collected from a woman aged 40 to 50 in good health.

DNA of the CDR3: TGTGCCAGCAGCTTAGGGGACAGATCGTACCAAGAGACCCAGTACTTC. Translation: CASSLGDRSYQETQYF. The chain is built from TRBV13 and TRBJ2-5, with D possibly TRBD1 on 6 matching bases. Per the germline V gene, CDR1 is PRHDT and CDR2 is FYEKMQ (reference sequence). The CDR3 spans 16 residues. V dropped 0 bases and J dropped 0 bases, with 11 bases sitting between them.

The chain employs TRBV7-3 and TRBJ2-3, with 7 bases matching TRBD1. The CDR3 length is 17 residues. V trimming: 0 bases; J trimming: 0 bases; junction bases outside the gene matches: 6. CDR1 is SGHTA and CDR2 is FQGTGA in the germline V gene. The CDR3 loop reads CASSLTGTARSTDTQYF. CDR3 bases: TGTGCCAGCAGCTTAACCGGGACAGCAAGAAGCACAGATACGCAGTATTTT.

This clonotype was observed a handful of times. V is TRBV15 and J is TRBJ1-1; TRBD1 matches at 7 bases. The CDR3 loop spans 14 amino acids. CDR1 LNHNV and CDR2 YYDKDF come from the germline V gene (reference sequence). J was trimmed by 4 bases and V by 3 bases; bases with no gene match: 5. In nucleotides, the CDR3 is TGTGCCACCAGCAGCGACAGGGCGGCCACTGAAGCTTTCTTT. Its translation: CATSSDRAATEAFF.